This T cell receptor (beta chain) appears in the sequencing data of a study of T cell repertoires in cytomegalovirus infection. The length of the CDR3 is 14 residues. Trimming stripped 4 bases from V and 4 bases from J, with 12 bases between. This clonotype was recorded many times. The antigen is undetermined. TCRdb called the reads again in MiXCR, with one record for every CDR3 protein. The repertoire includes 900,000 to 950,000 distinct CDR3 sequences, roughly 30% of them detected once, and over 12% sits in the top ten. This TCR derives from a human donor in good health (CMV status not recorded). Some clones in this sample may be carry-over from other donors' samples. Sequencing was performed on cultured CD8+ T cells from PBMCs, taken from culture after CMV antigen stimulation. The chain recombines TRBV12-3 or TRBV12-4 with TRBJ2-3; TRBD2 might be the D (5 bases). CDR3 sequence (DNA): TGTGCCAGCAGTTGGGAGCTAGCTCCAGATACGCAGTATTTT. It specifies CASSWELAPDTQYF.